Presented here are 10 T cell receptor beta chains from one specimen sequenced in a study of T cell clusters in autoimmune cytopenias. TRB rearrangements were amplified by touch-down multiplex PCR with mixed TRB-A/B primers. TCRdb reworked the multiplex PCR reads into one entry per CDR3 protein, no DNA. The table for this sample gives several hundred distinct CDR3 sequences. About 37,500 genome equivalents of blood DNA were amplified for TRB. Sequencing was done on a sample of peripheral blood. The receptors here all came from a human donor with an autoimmune cytopenia or autoimmune hepatitis (not recorded which).

V gene TRBV27 combines with J gene TRBJ2-7; without DNA, the TCRdb call of TRBD2 cannot be checked. The CDR3 is made up of 15 amino acids. Germline V gene data show CDR1 as MNHEY and CDR2 as SMNVEV (reference sequence). The CDR3 protein is CASSSESGPSYEQYF.

This clonotype is called medium-sized (0.01 to 0.1%) based on its frequency. This rearrangement joins TRBV6-5 to TRBJ2-3; the TCRdb call, TRBD2, lacks DNA for checking. The CDR3 runs to 14 residues. Germline CDR1 and CDR2: MNHEY and SVGAGI. CDR3 sequence: CASSRGLSGDTQYF.

The CDR3 sequence: CASSLGGIRTGPTYEQYF. The chain carries TRBV5-5 and TRBJ2-7; TCRdb's D gene call, TRBD1, goes unchecked for lack of DNA. The CDR3 covers 18 residues. CDR1 and CDR2 from the germline V gene are SGHKS and YYEKEE (reference sequence).

The gene calls are TRBV14 and TRBJ1-4; the TCRdb D gene call, TRBD1, has no DNA to confirm it. The CDR3 sequence is 15 residues long. Germline CDR1 and CDR2: SGHDN and FVKESK. The CDR3 here is CASSFGRGGNEKLFF.

The gene calls are TRBV29-1 and TRBJ2-1. Germline CDR1 reads SQVTM; CDR2 reads ANQGSEA. The CDR3 loop spans 13 amino acids. CDR3 residues: CSVQTSSYNEQFF.

The rearrangement uses TRBV20-1 and TRBJ1-1. The CDR3 loop spans 15 amino acids. Germline V gives CDR1 DFQATT, CDR2 SNEGSKA (reference sequence). Here the CDR3 reads CSASSLFDTNTEAFF.

The chain links TRBV5-5 to TRBJ2-7; TCRdb reports TRBD2, a call that lacks DNA to check it against. The CDR3 is made up of 14 amino acids. Germline V gives CDR1 SGHKS, CDR2 YYEKEE (reference sequence). CDR3 residues: CASSFNVAGAEQYF.

V gene TRBV27 combines with J gene TRBJ2-2. Germline assignment: CDR1 MNHEY and CDR2 SMNVEV (reference sequence). The CDR3 loop spans 15 amino acids. This CDR3 is CASSFYGKNTGELFF.

The chain has TRBV5-6 and TRBJ2-7; TCRdb returns TRBD2, unconfirmable since there is no DNA. In germline, CDR1 is SGHDT, CDR2 YYEEEE. CDR3 length equals 14 residues. The CDR3 sequence: CASSLSVRSYEQYF.

Measured by frequency, this clonotype is medium-sized. This chain links TRBV30 with TRBJ2-5; TCRdb lists TRBD2, though no DNA is available to test this call. This CDR3 region has 15 residues. The germline gives CDR1 GTSNPN, CDR2 SVGIG (reference sequence). This CDR3 reads CAWALLWGEGETQYF.